The rows below give T cell receptor beta chains drawn from one sample of a study of cytomegalovirus exposure and HLA in healthy donors. TCRdb's copy holds only in-frame clones and misses some; the assay was immunoSEQ multiplex PCR. The table includes about 140,000 clones, about three quarters detected once. Sequenced material: PBMCs. The receptors were sampled from a woman aged 25 to 39 in good health and CMV-seronegative. Each CDR3 is given with its conserved first and last residue. The D gene is left open where the match is weak. Part of the rows lack a size; the others show once, few, many or a class for expanded clones.

D gene	clone size	J gene	V gene	CDR3 DNA	CDR3 protein
TRBD1	once	TRBJ1-2	TRBV7-9	TGTGCCAGCAGTCGCCGGGACAGGGGATCCCCTTGGGATGGCTACACCTTC	CASSRRDRGSPWDGYTF
TRBD2	-	TRBJ2-1	TRBV4-2	TGTGCCAGCAGTGGGACTAGAAACAATGAGCAGTTCTTC	CASSGTRNNEQFF
-	-	TRBJ1-2	TRBV7-9	TGTTCCAGCAGTACCGGGACATTCTATGGCTACACCTTC	CSSSTGTFYGYTF
TRBD1	-	TRBJ1-5	TRBV2	TGTGCCAGCAGCGAACAGGGGCTGGGTCAGCCCCAGCATTTT	CASSEQGLGQPQHF
-	-	TRBJ1-2	TRBV27	TGTGCCAGCAGTTTATCAAGGGGTGAAGGCTACACCTTC	CASSLSRGEGYTF
TRBD2	-	TRBJ2-1	TRBV7-3	TGTGCCAGCAGCTTAACTAGCGGGGCACACAATGAGCAGTTCTTC	CASSLTSGAHNEQFF
TRBD2	many	TRBJ2-3	TRBV19	TGTGCCAGTAGTCGGGGACTAGCTAGAGGCACAGATACGCAGTATTTT	CASSRGLARGTDTQYF
TRBD2	few	TRBJ2-3	TRBV18	TGTGCCAGCTCAAGGACTAGCGGGGGACTTTCTCCCGATACGCAGTATTTT	CASSRTSGGLSPDTQYF
TRBD2	once	TRBJ2-1	TRBV7-2	TGTGCCAGCAGCTTAGACGGACTAGCGGGAGCTATTGAGCAGTTCTTC	CASSLDGLAGAIEQFF
-	-	TRBJ1-3	TRBV21-1	TGTGCCAGCAGCAACCGGGCCGGGACAGGTATTAACACCATATATTTT	CASSNRAGTGINTIYF
-	-	TRBJ1-3	TRBV19	TGTGCCAGTAGTCTTGTCGCGAACTCTGGAAACACCATATATTTT	CASSLVANSGNTIYF
TRBD1	-	TRBJ2-1	TRBV18	TGTGCCAGCTCACCACTTGTACAGGGGGCTTGGAGTTCCTACAATGAGCAGTTCTTC	CASSPLVQGAWSSYNEQFF
-	-	TRBJ2-3	TRBV9	TGTGCCAGCAGCACAGACACAGATACGCAGTATTTT	CASSTDTDTQYF
-	-	TRBJ2-1	TRBV7-3	TGTGCCAGCAGCCCCCCCGGTGCCGACAATCAGCAGTTCTTC	CASSPPGADNQQFF
TRBD1	-	TRBJ1-5	TRBV2	TGTGCCAGCAGCGGACAGGGCCATAGCAATCAGCCCCAGCATTTT	CASSGQGHSNQPQHF